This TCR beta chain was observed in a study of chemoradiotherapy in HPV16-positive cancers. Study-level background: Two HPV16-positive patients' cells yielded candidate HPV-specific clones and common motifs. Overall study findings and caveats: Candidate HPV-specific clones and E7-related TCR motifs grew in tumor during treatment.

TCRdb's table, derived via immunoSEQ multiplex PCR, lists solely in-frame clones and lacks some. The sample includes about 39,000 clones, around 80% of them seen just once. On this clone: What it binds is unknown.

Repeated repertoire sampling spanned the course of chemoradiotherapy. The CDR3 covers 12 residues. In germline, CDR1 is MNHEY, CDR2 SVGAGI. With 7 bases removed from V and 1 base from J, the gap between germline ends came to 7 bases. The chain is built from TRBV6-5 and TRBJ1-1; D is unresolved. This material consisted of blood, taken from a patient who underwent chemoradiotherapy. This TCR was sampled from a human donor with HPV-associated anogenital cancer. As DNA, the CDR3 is TGTGCCAGCACCCCGAGGAACACTGAAGCTTTCTTT. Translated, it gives CASTPRNTEAFF.